This entry lists 8 T cell receptor beta chains sequenced from one sample in a study of CD8+ T cells in alopecia areata. Sequencing relied on a cDNA template that was reverse transcribed from extracted RNA. The repertoire was sequenced with immunoSEQ multiplex PCR; TCRdb's copy has only in-frame clones and lacks some. The data hold around 120,000 clones, with 61% observed a single time. Regarding treatment: oral pan-JAK inhibitor, 5-10 mg twice daily. The material was CD4+ T cells sorted from blood, obtained at week 4, from a patient treated with tofacitinib. The receptors stem from a human donor with alopecia areata.

The chain's CDR3 is CASSRQLMNTEAFF. CDR3 coding DNA: TGTGCCAGCAGTCGACAGCTAATGAACACTGAAGCTTTCTTT. This chain uses TRBV2 with TRBJ1-1, with a weak D call TRBD1 (5 bases). The germline gives CDR1 SNHLY, CDR2 FYNNEI. V gave up 5 bases and J gave up 0 bases, with 10 bases separating them. The CDR3 loop spans 14 amino acids.

CDR3 DNA: TGTGCCAGCAGCTTTAGCGGGAGGGCCTCTACTCAGTTCTTC. It encodes CASSFSGRASTQFF. The gene calls are TRBV6-6 and TRBJ2-1; 11 bases match TRBD2. V lost 6 bases, J lost 13 bases, and 11 bases stayed unmatched. There are 14 residues in the CDR3. The germline gives CDR1 MNHNY, CDR2 SVGAGI (reference sequence).

V gene TRBV27 combines with J gene TRBJ2-6; the D call may be TRBD1 or TRBD2 (5 bases each). Trimming left V 5 bases short and J 1 base short, with 9 bases between. The CDR3 contains 15 residues. In germline, CDR1 is MNHEY, CDR2 SMNVEV (reference sequence). The CDR3 reads CASSVWGSGANVLTF. In nucleotides, the CDR3 is TGTGCCAGCAGTGTTTGGGGGTCTGGGGCCAACGTCCTGACTTTC.

This clone was recorded once. This chain joins TRBV2 and TRBJ1-4, with D possibly matching TRBD1 (5 bases). Trimming removed 7 bases at V and 8 bases at J, with 8 bases between. The germline gives CDR1 SNHLY, CDR2 FYNNEI. The CDR3 consists of 11 residues. CDR3 residues: CASKEGEKLFF. The CDR3, as DNA: TGTGCCAGCAAGGAGGGGGAAAAACTGTTTTTT. The entire variable domain, with the rest obtained from reference TRBV2 and TRBJ1-4, is as follows: EPEVTQTPSHQVTQMGQEVILRCVPISNHLYFYWYRQILGQKVEFLVSFYNNEISEKSEIFDDQFSVERPDGSNFTLKIRSTKLEDSAMYFCASKEGEKLFFGSGTQLSVL.

The gene calls are TRBV2 and TRBJ2-1, with D possibly being TRBD1 or TRBD2 (6 bases each). Looked up from germline, CDR1 is SNHLY and CDR2 is FYNNEI. Trimming stripped 5 bases from V and 8 bases from J, with 19 bases between. The CDR3 has 15 residues. This CDR3 is CASSIRFAGEDEQFF. CDR3 sequence (DNA): TGTGCCAGCAGTATCCGGTTCGCAGGGGAGGATGAGCAGTTCTTC.

This clone came up a few times. The genes are TRBV19 and TRBJ2-3, with D tentatively TRBD2 (5 bases). Germline V gene sequence: CDR1 LNHDA, CDR2 SQIVND (reference sequence). This CDR3 spans 12 amino acids. Trimming shortened V by 4 bases and J by 8 bases, and 10 bases separated the two germline ends. CDR3 residues: CASSKKSGTQYF. The CDR3 DNA sequence: TGTGCCAGTAGTAAGAAAAGCGGTACGCAGTATTTT.

For the CDR3, the DNA is TGTGCCAGCAGCCGTTCGGAGAATCAGCCCCAGCATTTT. Protein sequence: CASSRSENQPQHF. This chain connects TRBV7-2 to TRBJ1-5; D not resolved. The V and J ends lost 5 bases and 4 bases respectively, with 9 bases between them. Germline assignment: CDR1 SGHTA and CDR2 FQGNSA. This CDR3 region has 13 residues.

This clone turned up a few times. The CDR3 DNA reads as TGTGCCATCAGTGACCGGGACAGGGGGCGAACTAATGAAAAACTGTTTTTT. Translated: CAISDRDRGRTNEKLFF. The J gene is TRBJ1-4, the V gene TRBV10-3; 12 bases fit TRBD1. There are 17 residues in the CDR3. Germline CDR1 is ENHRY and CDR2 is SYGVKD. V shed 3 bases, J shed 1 base, and the junction held 3 bases outside the gene matches.